This entry concerns a single TCR beta chain. Its cognate antigen is unknown. Trimming removed 1 base at V and 0 bases at J, with 7 bases between. Looked up from germline, CDR1 is SGHDT and CDR2 is YYEEEE. The CDR3 totals 15 residues. The data belong to a study of T-cell memory formation after mild COVID-19. 5'RACE, which relied on constant-segment primers, yielded TCR alpha and TCR beta cDNA libraries carrying sample barcodes and UMIs. TCRdb redid the calling of the 5' RACE reads with MiXCR, one entry per CDR3 protein. The sample comprises about 130,000 distinct CDR3 sequences, roughly 6.2% of which are singletons, and roughly 2% rests with the top ten. Study conclusions and caveats: Several responding clones turned up in pre-infection memory, indicating that cross-reactive memory may have taken part.

Sequencing was carried out using PBMCs or a T cell subset sorted from them (not recorded which). The chain employs TRBV5-6 and TRBJ1-4; unclear D gene. This clonotype was obtained from an adult woman who had mild COVID-19 (a few samples of this study predate the infection). Cell type and time point are not known. In nucleotides, the CDR3 is TGTGCCAGCAGCTTGCAGCGGTCAACTAATGAAAAACTGTTTTTT. Its protein is CASSLQRSTNEKLFF.